The next 23 T cell receptor beta chains were all read from a single sample in a study of control samples from healthy donors and cancer patients. Assay used: immunoSEQ multiplex PCR; TCRdb lists only in-frame clones, some missing. The sample holds around 93,000 clones; 70% to 90% are singletons and the top ten take 14%. Sequencing was done on a sample of blood. All receptors derive from a man younger than 40 in good health.

V is TRBV10-3 and J is TRBJ2-5, with D perhaps matching TRBD2 (5 bases). The germline V gene has CDR1 ENHRY and CDR2 SYGVKD. The CDR3 is 17 amino acids. Between the trimmed V and J ends, which lost 4 bases and 3 bases, there was a span of 21 bases. The DNA of the CDR3 is TGTGCCATCAGTGGAAAAAAAGGACTTCTCGTAGAAGAGACCCAGTACTTC. Amino acid sequence: CAISGKKGLLVEETQYF.

This sequence joins TRBV2 and TRBJ2-7; 8 bases map to TRBD2. This CDR3 is built from 13 residues. The germline CDR1 and CDR2 sequences are SNHLY and FYNNEI. J was trimmed by 7 bases and V by 2 bases; bases with no gene match: 4. The CDR3 region is CASSESGLGEQYF. CDR3 nucleotide sequence: TGTGCCAGCAGTGAATCGGGACTAGGGGAGCAGTACTTC.

V usage is TRBV11-1 and J usage is TRBJ2-5; D not resolved. This CDR3 comprises 14 residues. The germline gives CDR1 SGHAT, CDR2 FQDESV (reference sequence). V lost 2 bases and J lost 2, with 9 bases in between. CDR3 protein: CASSLSGLQETQYF. CDR3 bases: TGTGCCAGCAGCTTATCGGGCCTACAAGAGACCCAGTACTTC.

The V gene is TRBV30, the J gene TRBJ2-7; TRBD1 agrees at 8 bases. Trimming took 5 bases from V and 3 from J; bases not matched to a gene: 6. Germline lookup yields CDR1 GTSNPN and CDR2 SVGIG (reference sequence). CDR3 length equals 13 residues. The CDR3 DNA is TGTGCCTGGCGACAGGGGTTTATCTACGAGCAGTACTTC. The encoded protein is CAWRQGFIYEQYF.

This clone has a handful of counts. This sequence joins TRBV9 and TRBJ1-6; TRBD1 is a possible D gene (6 bases). V lost 3 bases and J lost 5, with 18 bases in between. The CDR3 is made up of 17 amino acids. CDR1 and CDR2 (germline): SGDLS, YYNGEE. CDR3 nucleotide sequence: TGTGCCAGCAGCGGAATCACACAGGGTTTGAATAATTCACCCCTCCACTTT. Encoded protein: CASSGITQGLNNSPLHF.

The gene calls are TRBV11-2 and TRBJ2-3; TRBD1 matches 8 bases. Looked up from germline, CDR1 is SGHAT and CDR2 is FQNNGV. CDR3 length: 16 amino acids. Germline trimming cut 1 base from V and 5 bases from J; bases unmatched to any gene: 8. The CDR3 DNA sequence: TGTGCCAGCAGCTTAGTCGGAGGACAGGGAGGAGATACGCAGTATTTT. Translated: CASSLVGGQGGDTQYF.

The V call is TRBV3-1 (or the pseudogene TRBV3-2), the J call TRBJ1-3; D remains ambiguous. Trimming took off 4 bases at V and 2 bases at J, with 15 bases between the two ends. CDR1 is LGHDT, CDR2 YNNKEL, per germline (reference sequence). The CDR3 is 16 amino acids. CDR3 residues: CASSPYRVSPGNTIYF. Written as DNA, the CDR3 is TGTGCCAGCAGCCCATATCGGGTTTCCCCTGGAAACACCATATATTTT.

The genes are TRBV5-1 and TRBJ1-4; D remains unclear. This CDR3 comprises 14 residues. Germline CDR1 and CDR2: SGHRS and YFSETQ. V was trimmed by 0 bases and J by 8 bases, leaving 11 bases between them. CDR3 sequence reads: CASSLARGGEKLFF. Written as DNA, the CDR3 is TGCGCCAGCAGCTTGGCCCGGGGAGGGGAAAAACTGTTTTTT. Filled out from reference TRBV5-1 and TRBJ1-4, the complete variable domain reads KAGVTQTPRYLIKTRGQQVTLSCSPISGHRSVSWYQQTPGQGLQFLFEYFSETQRNKGNFPGRFSGRQFSNSRSEMNVSTLELGDSALYLCASSLARGGEKLFFGSGTQLSVL.

The J gene is TRBJ2-7, the V gene TRBV4-3; possibly TRBD1 for D (5 bases). With 0 bases removed from V and 4 bases from J, the gap between germline ends came to 10 bases. This CDR3 comprises 14 residues. Germline CDR1 and CDR2: LGHNA and YSLEER. In DNA, the CDR3 is TGCGCCAGCAGCCAAGATCAGGGTTGGTACGAGCAGTACTTC. Translation gives CASSQDQGWYEQYF.

The chain uses TRBV3-1 (or the pseudogene TRBV3-2) and TRBJ2-6, with 7 bases lining up with TRBD1. Germline trimming cut 4 bases from V and 1 base from J; bases unmatched to any gene: 10. Germline V gene data show CDR1 as LGHDT and CDR2 as YNNKEL (reference sequence). CDR3 length equals 18 residues. CDR3 in DNA: TGTGCCAGCAGCCCCCCGGGACAGCGTTTATCTGGGGCCAACGTCCTGACTTTC. This sequence encodes CASSPPGQRLSGANVLTF.

In DNA form, the CDR3 reads TGTGCCAGAGGCCCACGAGCGGGACTAGCGGGAGACGGGGCCAAAAACATTCAGTACTTC. This translates into CARGPRAGLAGDGAKNIQYF. V usage is TRBV5-3 and J usage is TRBJ2-4; 14 bases map to TRBD2. TRBV5-3 is sorted into the ORF group, with uncertain function. V lost 7 bases and J lost 1; bases outside the gene matches: 16. This CDR3 region has 20 residues.

The rearrangement links TRBV19 to TRBJ2-7; TRBD2 matches at 15 bases. Germline V CDR1 and CDR2: LNHDA, SQIVND (reference sequence). V lost 4 bases to trimming and J lost 6 bases; unmatched junction nucleotides: 7. The CDR3 length is 16 residues. CDR3 region: CASSTRTSGRAFEQYF. The CDR3, as DNA: TGTGCCAGTAGTACGAGGACTAGCGGGAGGGCTTTCGAGCAGTACTTC.

This clone showed up just once. This chain joins TRBV6-6 and TRBJ2-3, with 11 bases fitting TRBD2. The germline gives CDR1 MNHNY, CDR2 SVGAGI (reference sequence). V lost 5 bases to trimming and J lost 0 bases; unmatched junction nucleotides: 19. This CDR3 has 21 amino acids. CDR3 residues: CASSLGGRLAGKGLSTDTQYF. The DNA of the CDR3 is TGTGCCAGCAGTCTAGGGGGGAGACTAGCGGGAAAAGGGCTTAGCACAGATACGCAGTATTTT.

The CDR3 is CASSILRSSYNEQFF. The CDR3 DNA sequence: TGTGCCAGTAGTATACTCAGGAGCTCCTACAATGAGCAGTTCTTC. The J gene is TRBJ2-1, the V gene TRBV19; D unresolved. Germline V gives CDR1 LNHDA, CDR2 SQIVND (reference sequence). The CDR3 has 15 amino acids. V lost 2 bases and J 0 bases, leaving 8 bases between the germline ends.

The rearrangement joins TRBV30 to TRBJ2-7; 12 bases are a match to TRBD1. This CDR3 has 14 amino acids. Germline CDR1 is GTSNPN and CDR2 is SVGIG (reference sequence). Trimming took 8 bases from V and 5 from J; bases not matched to a gene: 10. CDR3 region: CARAPGQGADEQYF. The CDR3 DNA follows: TGTGCCCGGGCGCCGGGACAGGGGGCGGACGAGCAGTACTTC.

The chain employs TRBV5-1 and TRBJ2-1; D possibly matches TRBD1 or TRBD2 (5 bases each). V lost 2 bases, J lost 9 bases, and 12 bases lay in between. Germline loops: CDR1 SGHRS, CDR2 YFSETQ. CDR3 size: 13 residues. This CDR3 reads CASSLIWGTEQFF. CDR3 nucleotides: TGCGCCAGCAGCTTAATATGGGGGACTGAGCAGTTCTTC.

This chain joins TRBV6-5 and TRBJ2-7; the match to TRBD1 covers 9 bases. With 6 bases clipped from V and 9 bases from J, the junction kept 6 bases outside the gene matches. Germline CDR1 is MNHEY and CDR2 is SVGAGI. This CDR3 comprises 12 residues. This chain's CDR3 is CASRPDRGRQYF. DNA for the CDR3: TGTGCCAGCAGGCCGGACAGGGGAAGGCAGTACTTC.

This clone was observed a handful of times. V gene TRBV11-2 combines with J gene TRBJ2-7, with TRBD1 identical over 7 bases. CDR3 length: 13 residues. The V gene end was trimmed by 7 bases and the J gene end by 6 bases; junction bases not matched to a gene: 9. Germline-derived CDR1 and CDR2 are SGHAT and FQNNGV. The CDR3 is CASTSDRAVEQYF. In nucleotides, the CDR3 is TGTGCCAGCACCTCTGACAGGGCGGTCGAGCAGTACTTC.

The chain combines TRBV10-3 with TRBJ1-2; D gene unclear. Germline lookup yields CDR1 ENHRY and CDR2 SYGVKD. CDR3 length: 13 residues. V was clipped by 4 bases and J by 6 bases, with 12 bases between them. CDR3 nucleotides: TGTGCCATCAGTGTAGGGTCGGGAGATGGCTACACCTTC. Translating gives CAISVGSGDGYTF.

This clone is a singleton in its sample. The chain links TRBV5-5 to TRBJ2-5; TRBD2 aligns across 7 bases. Germline CDR1 reads SGHKS; CDR2 reads YYEKEE (reference sequence). The CDR3 is made up of 14 amino acids. With 3 bases clipped from V and 4 bases from J, the junction kept 6 bases outside the gene matches. Here the CDR3 reads CASSSDPGGETQYF. CDR3 nucleotide sequence: TGTGCCAGCAGCTCGGATCCGGGAGGAGAGACCCAGTACTTC.

This clone showed up many times. The chain recombines TRBV12-3 or TRBV12-4 with TRBJ1-5; D is unclear. CDR3 size: 13 residues. V lost 6 bases and J lost 2, with 8 bases in between. This chain's CDR3 is CASRSVGNQPQHF. CDR3 DNA sequence: TGTGCCAGCAGGTCGGTCGGCAATCAGCCCCAGCATTTT.

The rearrangement links TRBV19 to TRBJ2-7, with D unresolved. Germline-derived CDR1 and CDR2 are LNHDA and SQIVND (reference sequence). V was trimmed by 4 bases and J by 2 bases, leaving 9 bases between them. This CDR3 is 13 amino acids long. The DNA of the CDR3 is TGTGCCAGTAGTACCGACCTTGCCTACGAGCAGTACTTC. Protein: CASSTDLAYEQYF.

The chain recombines TRBV19 with TRBJ1-4, with TRBD1 matching over 7 bases. Germline V lookup: CDR1 LNHDA, CDR2 SQIVND (reference sequence). Trimming at V came to 6 bases and at J to 7 bases, leaving 8 bases not matched to a gene. The CDR3 is 14 residues long. This CDR3 reads CASSTTGDGEKLFF. The CDR3, as DNA: TGTGCCAGTAGCACTACAGGGGATGGTGAAAAACTGTTTTTT.